The next 9 T cell receptor beta chains were all read from a single sample in a study of cytomegalovirus exposure and HLA in healthy donors (dated by TCRdb to 2015 to 2018). To prepare the library, the immunoSEQ multiplex PCR assay was applied. For the multiplex PCR, a mixture combining 60 forward primers for TCR Vbeta segments and 13 reverse primers for TCR Jbeta segments was used. Here the immuneACCESS table is served through TCRdb, limited to in-frame sequences with V and J called. Missing clones are a known gap in these copies; in checked studies unresolved V genes cover under half, and the rest lacks a known reason. The sample contains approximately 97,000 clones, under 85% of them found a single time. About 4% of the sample goes to the ten largest clones. The sequencing input was PBMCs. Receptor source: a woman in her thirties or forties in good health and CMV-seropositive.

This clone was detected only once. The chain combines TRBV5-6 with TRBJ1-2, with D unclear. Trimming shortened V by 3 bases and J by 7 bases, and 10 bases separated the two germline ends. Germline lookup yields CDR1 SGHDT and CDR2 YYEEEE. The CDR3 contains 12 residues. CDR3: CASSSQISGYTF. The CDR3 coding sequence is TGTGCCAGCAGCTCACAGATCTCTGGCTACACCTTC.

The chain combines TRBV11-2 with TRBJ2-3; TRBD2 agrees at 7 bases. This CDR3 contains 15 residues. The V gene's germline CDR1 is SGHAT and CDR2 FQNNGV. Trimming took 1 base from V and 2 from J; bases not matched to a gene: 3. The CDR3 DNA follows: TGTGCCAGCAGCTTAGGAGCGGGATTCACAGATACGCAGTATTTT. This sequence encodes CASSLGAGFTDTQYF.

Regarding this clone: The DNA is omitted, as the CDR3 cannot be located on it reliably, and the CDR3 follows TCRdb's listing. This chain links TRBV27 with TRBJ1-6. The germline CDR1 and CDR2 sequences are MNHEY and SMNVEV (reference sequence). Termini included, the CDR3 measures 17 amino acids. The CDR3 spells CASSTSEGRTYNSPLHF.

The chain couples TRBV28 to TRBJ1-4; a possible D gene is TRBD1 (6 bases). This CDR3 spans 16 amino acids. Germline assignment: CDR1 MDHEN and CDR2 SYDVKM. Trimming took 2 bases from V and 6 from J, leaving 16 bases between them. Written as DNA, the CDR3 is TGTGCCAGCAGTTTAAAGGTGGACAGCCCGTATGAAAAACTGTTTTTT. Its protein product is CASSLKVDSPYEKLFF.

The gene calls are TRBV6-1 and TRBJ2-7; 13 bases align to TRBD2. The trim removed 5 bases at V and 7 bases at J, leaving 5 bases unmatched. The V gene's germline CDR1 is MNHNS and CDR2 SASEGT. The CDR3 is made up of 14 amino acids. This chain's CDR3 is CASSWTSGGGEQYF. Written as DNA, the CDR3 is TGTGCCAGCAGTTGGACTAGCGGGGGAGGGGAGCAGTACTTC.

The V gene is TRBV2, the J gene TRBJ2-3; TRBD2 matches at 8 bases. Germline trimming cut 11 bases from V and 4 bases from J; bases unmatched to any gene: 11. Germline V lookup: CDR1 SNHLY, CDR2 FYNNEI. This CDR3 spans 14 amino acids. For the CDR3, the DNA is TGTGCCCCCGTCCAGCGGGAGAGATCAGATACGCAGTATTTT. Amino acids: CAPVQRERSDTQYF.

This sequence joins TRBV29-1 and TRBJ1-2, with D possibly matching TRBD1 (5 bases). Germline-derived CDR1 and CDR2 are SQVTM and ANQGSEA. V dropped 5 bases and J dropped 2 bases, with 9 bases sitting between them. The CDR3 spans 12 residues. The CDR3 here is CSVNRPNYGYTF. As DNA, the CDR3 is TGCAGCGTTAACAGGCCCAACTATGGCTACACCTTC. The whole variable domain, remainder taken from reference TRBV29-1 and TRBJ1-2, is SAVISQKPSRDICQRGTSLTIQCQVDSQVTMMFWYRQQPGQSLTLIATANQGSEATYESGFVIDKFPISRPNLTFSTLTVSNMSPEDSSIYLCSVNRPNYGYTFGSGTRLTVV.

V usage is TRBV6-5 and J usage is TRBJ2-5, with D uncertain. Germline loops: CDR1 MNHEY, CDR2 SVGAGI. The V end lost 5 bases, the J end lost 1 base, and 11 bases lay between the germline ends. The CDR3 runs 14 residues. CDR3 nucleotide sequence: TGTGCCAGCAGTCCCCAGGCTGGCCAAGAGACCCAGTACTTC. Protein product: CASSPQAGQETQYF.

Only a few counts were recorded for this clone. The chain combines TRBV5-6 with TRBJ1-1, with no clear D. This CDR3 has 13 amino acids. Germline assignment: CDR1 SGHDT and CDR2 YYEEEE. The germline V and J ends were trimmed by 0 bases and 6 bases, with 9 bases remaining between them. As DNA, the CDR3 is TGTGCCAGCAGCTTGGCGAGGGCCGCTGAAGCTTTCTTT. Translation: CASSLARAAEAFF.